The 7 T cell receptor beta chains listed next were all sequenced from one sample in a study of blood T cell repertoires in COVID-19. Method: immunoSEQ multiplex PCR; TCRdb's copy keeps in-frame clones and lacks some. This sample has 200,000 or so clones, with roughly 85% found just once. Input material: PBMCs or T cells enriched from blood (not recorded which). The receptors were gathered from a woman in her forties with acute COVID-19.

The rearrangement links TRBV7-6 to TRBJ1-3; TRBD1 aligns across 8 bases. Trimming at V came to 6 bases and at J to 3 bases, leaving 7 bases not matched to a gene. Germline V gives CDR1 SGHVS, CDR2 FNYEAQ. This CDR3 region has 15 residues. In DNA form, the CDR3 reads TGTGCCAGCAGTAAAGGACAGGGAGGTGGAAACACCATATATTTT. Translation gives CASSKGQGGGNTIYF.

The genes are TRBV19 and TRBJ1-5, with D possibly TRBD1 on 5 matching bases. Germline V gene data show CDR1 as LNHDA and CDR2 as SQIVND (reference sequence). The CDR3 loop spans 14 amino acids. Trimming removed 6 bases from V and 7 bases from J, with 16 bases in between. The CDR3 is CASSTLTGSQPQHF. DNA of the CDR3: TGTGCCAGTAGCACCCTTACAGGCAGCCAGCCCCAGCATTTT.

V usage is TRBV7-2 and J usage is TRBJ1-1, with TRBD1 as a possible D gene (5 bases). The CDR3 contains 14 residues. The germline V gene encodes CDR1 SGHTA and CDR2 FQGNSA. Trimming cost V 5 bases and J 1 base, with 11 bases left between them. CDR3 coding DNA: TGTGCCAGCAGCGGGGGGACGCCGAACACTGAAGCTTTCTTT. Its translation: CASSGGTPNTEAFF.

This clone was detected a few times. The chain is built from TRBV4-1 and TRBJ2-7; the match to TRBD1 covers 7 bases. This CDR3 contains 20 residues. V shed 0 bases, J shed 0 bases, and the junction held 17 bases outside the gene matches. Germline CDR1 is MGHRA and CDR2 is YSYEKL. CDR3 amino acids: CASSQDDNRIVRGSSYEQYF. Here the CDR3 DNA reads TGCGCCAGCAGCCAAGATGATAATAGGATCGTCAGGGGGAGCTCCTACGAGCAGTACTTC.

The chain links TRBV11-2 to TRBJ1-2; TRBD1 aligns across 7 bases. CDR1 is SGHAT and CDR2 is FQNNGV in the germline V gene. The CDR3 is 15 residues long. Trimming at V came to 5 bases and at J to 4 bases, leaving 10 bases not matched to a gene. The CDR3 is CASSPARGLAYGYTF. CDR3 nucleotide sequence: TGTGCCAGCAGCCCGGCGAGGGGGCTTGCCTATGGCTACACCTTC.

This clone was seen a single time. In DNA, the CDR3 is TGTGCCAGCCACTCAGGGGGCACTGAAGCTTTCTTT. Residues: CASHSGGTEAFF. The V and J genes are TRBV18 and TRBJ1-1; 7 nucleotides agree with TRBD1. The CDR3 runs 12 residues. Germline lookup yields CDR1 KGHSH and CDR2 LQKENI. V was clipped by 8 bases and J by 4 bases; unmatched bases: 4. The full variable domain, in which reference TRBV18 and TRBJ1-1 provide the parts outside the CDR3, is NAGVMQNPRHLVRRRGQEARLRCSPMKGHSHVYWYRQLPEEGLKFMVYLQKENIIDESGMPKERFSAEFPKEGPSILRIQQVVRGDSAAYFCASHSGGTEAFFGQGTRLTVV.

The chain recombines TRBV6-5 with TRBJ1-1; 9 bases are shared with TRBD1. Germline V gene sequence: CDR1 MNHEY, CDR2 SVGAGI. Trimming cost V 6 bases and J 5 bases; bases outside gene matches: 4. This CDR3 region has 13 residues. As DNA, the CDR3 is TGTGCCAGCAGAGGGACAGGGTGGACTGAAGCTTTCTTT. Translating it yields CASRGTGWTEAFF.